This T cell receptor (beta chain) comes out of a study of OX40 agonist ivuxolimab in advanced cancers. As for the study in general: Allowance was made for prior anti-PD-1, anti-PD-L1 or anti-CTLA-4 therapy, and about 44% had some. Partial responses were seen in three patients, one with hepatocellular carcinoma and two with cutaneous melanoma. Study-level findings and limits: The investigators did not determine what antigen specificity the expanded peripheral T cells had. At doses 0.1 to 3.0 mg/kg, CD4+ and CD8+ clones expanded.

The CDR3 runs to 12 residues. Trimming cost V 6 bases and J 4 bases, with 9 bases left between them. From germline, CDR1 is KGHSY and CDR2 FQNENV. Clones were sequenced by immunoSEQ multiplex PCR, and TCRdb holds only the in-frame ones, with some missing. The sample lists approximately 60,000 clones, about four fifths occurring once. As for this clone: Its antigen is as yet unknown.

This clonotype originated in an adult with an advanced solid tumor such as melanoma, head and neck, liver or kidney cancer. V usage is TRBV16 and J usage is TRBJ1-2, with D hard to call. Sequenced material: CD4+ or CD8+ T cells sorted from blood, taken in a trial of the OX40 agonist ivuxolimab. The CDR3 DNA reads as TGTGCCAGCAGTCTCAATATCTATGGCTACACCTTC. Residues: CASSLNIYGYTF.